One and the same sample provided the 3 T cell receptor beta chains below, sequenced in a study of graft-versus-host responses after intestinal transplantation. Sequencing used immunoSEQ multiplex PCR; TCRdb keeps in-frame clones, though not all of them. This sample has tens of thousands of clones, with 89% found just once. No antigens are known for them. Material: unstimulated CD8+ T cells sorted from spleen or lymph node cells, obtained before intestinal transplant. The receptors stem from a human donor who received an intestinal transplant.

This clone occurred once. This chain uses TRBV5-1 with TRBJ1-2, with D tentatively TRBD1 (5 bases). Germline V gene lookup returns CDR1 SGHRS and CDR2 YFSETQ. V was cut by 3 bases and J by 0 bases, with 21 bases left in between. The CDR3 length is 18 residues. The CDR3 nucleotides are TGCGCCAGCAGCTGGGGGGATCACGGCGTGGGGACTAACTATGGCTACACCTTC. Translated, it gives CASSWGDHGVGTNYGYTF.

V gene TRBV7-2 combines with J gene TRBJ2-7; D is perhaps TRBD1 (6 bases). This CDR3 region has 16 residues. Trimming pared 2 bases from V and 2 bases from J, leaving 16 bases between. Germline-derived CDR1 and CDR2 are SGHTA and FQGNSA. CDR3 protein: CASSLNSFEGAYEQYF. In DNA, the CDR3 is TGTGCCAGCAGCTTAAATAGCTTCGAGGGGGCCTACGAGCAGTACTTC.

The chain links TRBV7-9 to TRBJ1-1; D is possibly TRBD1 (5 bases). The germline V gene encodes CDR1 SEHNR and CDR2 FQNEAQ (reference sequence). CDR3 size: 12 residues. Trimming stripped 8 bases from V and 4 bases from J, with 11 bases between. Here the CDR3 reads CASSGGFTEAFF. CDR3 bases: TGTGCCAGCTCCGGGGGGTTCACTGAAGCTTTCTTT.